The 27 T cell receptor beta chains below all came from one sample that was sequenced in a study of T cells in Graves' hyperthyroidism and ophthalmopathy. Amplification targeted TCR beta CDR3 regions from RNA transcripts. The HTBI set primed first-round TCR CDR3 RT-PCR. MiXCR was run by TCRdb on the multiplex PCR reads, yielding one entry per CDR3 protein. The sample yields 660,000 or so distinct CDR3 sequences, around 20% seen once. Sequenced input: blood. These receptors came from a man aged 25 to 45 with Graves' ophthalmopathy.

This clonotype showed up many times. The chain joins TRBV30 to TRBJ2-1; 10 bases agree with TRBD2. The CDR3 spans 15 residues. Unmatched junction bases numbered 5, after V lost 0 bases and J lost 6 bases. The germline gives CDR1 GTSNPN, CDR2 SVGIG (reference sequence). CDR3 amino acids: CAWSVPSGSANEQFF. The CDR3 nucleotides are TGTGCCTGGAGTGTTCCTAGCGGGAGCGCCAATGAGCAGTTCTTC.

J is TRBJ2-7 and V is TRBV7-9; D is perhaps TRBD2 (6 bases). The germline V and J ends were trimmed by 5 bases and 6 bases, with 8 bases remaining between them. Germline CDR1 reads SEHNR; CDR2 reads FQNEAQ (reference sequence). This CDR3 comprises 11 residues. The CDR3 sequence is CASSGGPEQYF. The CDR3 DNA follows: TGTGCCAGCAGCGGAGGGCCCGAGCAGTACTTC.

There are many counts of this clonotype. The chain employs TRBV28 and TRBJ2-5; the match to TRBD2 covers 10 bases. Germline-derived CDR1 and CDR2 are MDHEN and SYDVKM. The CDR3 is 17 amino acids. The V and J ends lost 8 bases and 5 bases, in that order; junction bases with no gene match: 17. CDR3 DNA: TGTGCCAGCTATCCCTCCCCCGGGCTAGCGGGAGTTGAGACCCAGTACTTC. It yields the protein CASYPSPGLAGVETQYF.

The chain joins TRBV3-1 to TRBJ1-6; tentative D call: TRBD1 (5 bases). This CDR3 region has 12 residues. V lost 4 bases and J 9 bases, leaving 7 bases between the germline ends. From germline, CDR1 is LGHDT and CDR2 YNNKEL (reference sequence). The CDR3 region is CASSPGTSPLHF. For the CDR3, the DNA is TGTGCCAGCAGCCCAGGGACTTCACCCCTCCACTTT.

In this sample, this clonotype turned up a few times. This rearrangement joins TRBV27 to TRBJ1-4; D not resolved. Trimming cost V 2 bases and J 0 bases, with 10 bases left between them. CDR1 MNHEY and CDR2 SMNVEV come from the germline V gene (reference sequence). The CDR3 sequence is 16 residues long. The CDR3 DNA sequence: TGTGCCAGCAGTTTAACCGGAGTCGCAACTAATGAAAAACTGTTTTTT. Its translation: CASSLTGVATNEKLFF.

This clonotype turned up a few times. V and J are TRBV7-2 and TRBJ2-1; D possibly matches TRBD1 or TRBD2 (6 bases each). V was trimmed by 1 base and J by 6 bases, leaving 13 bases between them. CDR1 is SGHTA and CDR2 is FQGNSA in the germline V gene. The CDR3 totals 15 residues. The CDR3 protein is CASSLVVGGLNEQFF. The CDR3 region has the DNA TGTGCCAGCAGCTTAGTAGTAGGGGGGCTCAATGAGCAGTTCTTC.

This clonotype was recorded a few times. The gene calls are TRBV2 and TRBJ1-4; 7 nucleotides align to TRBD1. V lost 8 bases and J lost 3; bases outside the gene matches: 6. CDR3 length: 14 amino acids. Germline CDR1 SNHLY, CDR2 FYNNEI. The CDR3 DNA sequence: TGTGCCAGCGAAGGCAGGGGGGCTAATGAAAAACTGTTTTTT. This translates into CASEGRGANEKLFF. The full variable domain, in which reference TRBV2 and TRBJ1-4 provide the parts outside the CDR3, is EPEVTQTPSHQVTQMGQEVILRCVPISNHLYFYWYRQILGQKVEFLVSFYNNEISEKSEIFDDQFSVERPDGSNFTLKIRSTKLEDSAMYFCASEGRGANEKLFFGSGTQLSVL.

With regard to this clonotype: A much larger clone lies a single base off, so this may be a read error. This chain joins TRBV2 and TRBJ2-7; D unresolved. Trimming took 8 bases from V and 0 from J, leaving 2 bases between them. The CDR3 totals 10 residues. Germline CDR1 SNHLY, CDR2 FYNNEI. The CDR3 spells CASASYEQYF. The CDR3 bases are TGTGCCAGCGCCTCCTACGAGCAGTACTTC.

This clonotype was found a few times. This rearrangement joins TRBV7-2 to TRBJ1-5, with 9 nucleotides matching TRBD1. The germline V gene has CDR1 SGHTA and CDR2 FQGNSA. V shed 2 bases and J 2 bases; nucleotides not matched to a gene: 4. This CDR3 has 16 residues. The CDR3 DNA sequence: TGTGCCAGCAGCTTACTGGGACAGGGAGGCAATCAGCCCCAGCATTTT. Protein: CASSLLGQGGNQPQHF.

V and J are TRBV9 and TRBJ2-3; D remains ambiguous. V was shortened by 5 bases and J by 0 bases, with 13 bases between the two germline ends. This CDR3 contains 15 residues. Germline-derived CDR1 and CDR2 are SGDLS and YYNGEE. CDR3 DNA sequence: TGTGCCAGCAGGTCCGGGTCGGCTAGCACAGATACGCAGTATTTT. Translated: CASRSGSASTDTQYF.

This clonotype was seen more than once but under ten times. V and J are TRBV5-1 and TRBJ2-1, with D maybe TRBD2 (5 bases). This CDR3 is built from 12 residues. V was trimmed by 4 bases and J by 9 bases, leaving 11 bases between them. Germline lookup yields CDR1 SGHRS and CDR2 YFSETQ. This CDR3 is CASSPGLSEQFF. In DNA form, the CDR3 reads TGCGCCAGCAGCCCAGGACTGAGTGAGCAGTTCTTC. Full variable domain (outside the CDR3, taken from reference TRBV5-1 and TRBJ2-1): KAGVTQTPRYLIKTRGQQVTLSCSPISGHRSVSWYQQTPGQGLQFLFEYFSETQRNKGNFPGRFSGRQFSNSRSEMNVSTLELGDSALYLCASSPGLSEQFFGPGTRLTVL.

In this sample, this clonotype turned up many times. The V and J genes are TRBV28 and TRBJ1-1; 7 nucleotides agree with TRBD1. The CDR3 contains 14 residues. The ends lost 4 bases at V and 1 base at J; junction bases unmatched: 3. Looked up from germline, CDR1 is MDHEN and CDR2 is SYDVKM. As DNA, the CDR3 is TGTGCCAGCAGTTCACAGGGGCCGAACACTGAAGCTTTCTTT. It codes for CASSSQGPNTEAFF. Filled out from reference TRBV28 and TRBJ1-1, the complete variable domain reads DVKVTQSSRYLVKRTGEKVFLECVQDMDHENMFWYRQDPGLGLRLIYFSYDVKMKEKGDIPEGYSVSREKKERFSLILESASTNQTSMYLCASSSQGPNTEAFFGQGTRLTVV.

V and J are TRBV20-1 and TRBJ2-1; a weak D match, TRBD2 (6 bases). Between the trimmed V and J ends, which lost 7 bases and 3 bases, there was a span of 13 bases. Germline V gene lookup returns CDR1 DFQATT and CDR2 SNEGSKA (reference sequence). The CDR3 spans 13 residues. The CDR3 bases are TGCAGTGTAGCGGAGACTGACTACAATGAGCAGTTCTTC. This codes for CSVAETDYNEQFF.

The V call is TRBV29-1, the J call TRBJ1-2; the match to TRBD1 covers 7 bases. This CDR3 region has 14 residues. The V gene's germline CDR1 is SQVTM and CDR2 ANQGSEA. V lost 6 bases and J lost 3; bases outside the gene matches: 10. Here the CDR3 reads CSVGGRGQDYGYTF. The CDR3 DNA sequence: TGCAGCGTGGGGGGTAGGGGGCAGGACTATGGCTACACCTTC.

This clonotype was detected many times. The chain links TRBV28 to TRBJ2-3; TRBD1 matches at 9 bases. Germline V CDR1 and CDR2: MDHEN, SYDVKM. The CDR3 consists of 16 residues. The junction had 9 bases not matched to a gene; V was cut back by 4 bases and J by 4 bases. CDR3 protein: CASSSIGTGSADTQYF. Written as DNA, the CDR3 is TGTGCCAGCAGTTCTATCGGGACAGGGAGCGCAGATACGCAGTATTTT.

This clonotype was detected many times. The rearrangement uses TRBV28 and TRBJ2-1; possibly TRBD2 for D (6 bases). V was shortened by 2 bases and J by 7 bases, with 18 bases between the two germline ends. The CDR3 length is 16 residues. CDR1 is MDHEN and CDR2 is SYDVKM in the germline V gene. CDR3 residues: CASSLPLSGPGNEQFF. The CDR3 coding sequence is TGTGCCAGCAGTTTACCCCTTAGCGGCCCAGGGAATGAGCAGTTCTTC.

DNA for the CDR3: TGTGCCAGCAGCACCACCCGACAGGGGGGGGACACAGATACGCAGTATTTT. The encoded protein is CASSTTRQGGDTDTQYF. The V gene is TRBV7-9, the J gene TRBJ2-3, with 9 nucleotides matching TRBD1. V was clipped by 5 bases and J by 2 bases; unmatched bases: 11. Germline V gene sequence: CDR1 SEHNR, CDR2 FQNEAQ (reference sequence). The CDR3 is 17 amino acids.

This clonotype showed up many times. The gene calls are TRBV7-2 and TRBJ2-7; 8 bases line up with TRBD2. Trimming cost V 1 base and J 2 bases; bases outside gene matches: 7. CDR1 SGHTA and CDR2 FQGNSA come from the germline V gene. The CDR3 is 16 residues long. In nucleotides, the CDR3 is TGTGCCAGCAGCTTAGGTGGGACTAGTTTACCCTACGAGCAGTACTTC. This encodes CASSLGGTSLPYEQYF.

Only a few counts were recorded for this clonotype. The genes are TRBV14 and TRBJ1-1, with a tentative D call TRBD1 (6 bases). The germline CDR1 and CDR2 sequences are SGHDN and FVKESK. There are 13 residues in the CDR3. The ends were cut back, 3 bases at V and 7 bases at J, with 12 bases in the middle. CDR3 DNA sequence: TGTGCCAGCAGCCATGGGGGCGCGGGTGAAGCTTTCTTT. Translated, it gives CASSHGGAGEAFF.

This clonotype was detected only a few times. The genes are TRBV12-3 or TRBV12-4 and TRBJ2-1; TRBD2 aligns across 12 bases. The V gene end was trimmed by 3 bases and the J gene end by 9 bases; junction bases not matched to a gene: 6. CDR3 length equals 15 residues. The CDR3 spells CASSFRLAGEGEQFF. In nucleotides, the CDR3 is TGTGCCAGCAGTTTCAGACTAGCGGGAGAGGGTGAGCAGTTCTTC.

This clonotype was seen a handful of times. The rearrangement uses TRBV4-1 and TRBJ1-2; the D is unclear. V was shortened by 3 bases and J by 2 bases, with 10 bases between the two germline ends. Germline CDR1 is MGHRA and CDR2 is YSYEKL. This CDR3 spans 14 amino acids. Here the CDR3 reads CASSQETPNYGYTF. The CDR3 nucleotides are TGCGCCAGCAGCCAGGAGACACCCAACTATGGCTACACCTTC.

The V gene is TRBV27, the J gene TRBJ2-3; 7 nucleotides line up with TRBD2. Trimming removed 1 base from V and 0 bases from J; junction bases left unmatched: 4. The CDR3 totals 16 residues. Germline CDR1 and CDR2: MNHEY and SMNVEV (reference sequence). The CDR3 is CASSLLAGASTDTQYF. The CDR3, as DNA: TGTGCCAGCAGTTTATTGGCGGGAGCTAGCACAGATACGCAGTATTTT.

This clonotype occurred many times. The genes are TRBV6-6 and TRBJ2-7; 9 nucleotides align to TRBD2. This CDR3 spans 17 amino acids. Looked up from germline, CDR1 is MNHNY and CDR2 is SVGAGI (reference sequence). V was clipped by 0 bases and J by 1 base; unmatched bases: 7. CDR3 amino acids: CASSYSMRAGGSYEQYF. CDR3 nucleotide sequence: TGTGCCAGCAGTTACTCGATGCGGGCGGGGGGGTCCTACGAGCAGTACTTC.

The chain couples TRBV2 to TRBJ2-7; the match to TRBD2 covers 14 bases. Germline values: CDR1 SNHLY, CDR2 FYNNEI. This CDR3 spans 19 amino acids. J lost 3 bases, V lost 8 bases, and 18 bases had no gene match. The CDR3 loop is CASSPVGKGGLAGGYEQYF. The DNA for the CDR3 is TGTGCCAGCTCACCGGTTGGCAAAGGAGGACTAGCGGGAGGCTACGAGCAGTACTTC.

In its sample, this clonotype was seen a few times. The chain has TRBV10-1 and TRBJ2-7, with 10 bases lining up with TRBD1. This CDR3 has 15 residues. V lost 2 bases and J lost 3; bases outside the gene matches: 4. Per germline, CDR1 WNHNN and CDR2 SYGVQD (reference sequence). CDR3 DNA: TGCGCCAGCAGTGAGGACAGGGGGCTTAACTACGAGCAGTACTTC. Protein sequence: CASSEDRGLNYEQYF.

This clonotype was observed a few times. This chain connects TRBV5-1 to TRBJ1-1; 9 bases match TRBD1. CDR1 is SGHRS, CDR2 YFSETQ, per germline. Germline trimming cut 3 bases from V and 0 bases from J; bases unmatched to any gene: 6. This CDR3 is 16 amino acids long. CDR3 protein: CASSSGQGTMNTEAFF. CDR3 DNA: TGCGCCAGCAGCTCAGGACAGGGGACCATGAACACTGAAGCTTTCTTT.

The genes are TRBV5-5 and TRBJ1-6; the D is unclear. The germline V gene encodes CDR1 SGHKS and CDR2 YYEKEE (reference sequence). Trimming removed 4 bases at V and 10 bases at J, with 9 bases between. This CDR3 is 12 amino acids long. The CDR3 DNA follows: TGTGCCAGCAGCAGTACGAGGTCACCCCTCCACTTT. It encodes CASSSTRSPLHF.